These 12 T cell receptor beta chains were sequenced from one sample in a study of blood T cell repertoires in COVID-19. TCRdb's table, derived via immunoSEQ multiplex PCR, lists solely in-frame clones and lacks some. The repertoire includes approximately 290,000 clones, 90% of them detected once, and roughly 1.1% sits in the top ten. Sequencing was carried out using PBMCs or T cells enriched from blood (not recorded which). These receptors came from a woman aged 25 to 39 who had recovered from COVID-19.

The CDR3 DNA reads as TGTGCCAGCAGCTTAGGGCCTAGCGGTGGGGGGGATACGCAGTATTTT. Protein sequence: CASSLGPSGGGDTQYF. The chain couples TRBV7-6 to TRBJ2-3; 7 positions agree with TRBD2. The length of the CDR3 is 16 residues. From germline, CDR1 is SGHVS and CDR2 FNYEAQ. V dropped 1 base and J dropped 6; count of bases not matched to a gene: 10.

The gene calls are TRBV11-2 and TRBJ2-1; perhaps TRBD2 as D (5 bases). Trimming cost V 5 bases and J 2 bases, with 16 bases left between them. CDR3 length: 16 residues. Germline V lookup: CDR1 SGHAT, CDR2 FQNNGV. Written as DNA, the CDR3 is TGTGCCAGCAGCAGAAGAGCAGAGGGAGCCTACAATGAGCAGTTCTTC. This encodes CASSRRAEGAYNEQFF.

The chain recombines TRBV5-4 with TRBJ2-1; 14 nucleotides match TRBD2. Germline lookup yields CDR1 SGHNT and CDR2 YYREEE (reference sequence). The CDR3 sequence is 15 residues long. The trim removed 4 bases at V and 6 bases at J, leaving 3 bases unmatched. The CDR3 region is CASSGGTSGSNEQFF. The CDR3, as DNA: TGTGCCAGCAGCGGAGGGACTAGCGGGAGCAATGAGCAGTTCTTC.

J is TRBJ2-3 and V is TRBV9, with D possibly TRBD1 on 5 matching bases. In germline, CDR1 is SGDLS, CDR2 YYNGEE. This CDR3 is built from 15 residues. V lost 0 bases to trimming and J lost 2 bases, with 10 bases between them. The CDR3 nucleotides are TGTGCCAGCAGCGTAGGGGGCAGACACACAGATACGCAGTATTTT. Its protein is CASSVGGRHTDTQYF. The full variable domain, completed using reference TRBV9 and TRBJ2-3, is DSGVTQTPKHLITATGQRVTLRCSPRSGDLSVYWYQQSLDQGLQFLIQYYNGEERAKGNILERFSAQQFPDLHSELNLSSLELGDSALYFCASSVGGRHTDTQYFGPGTRLTVL.

This clone was recorded once. The V call is TRBV5-1, the J call TRBJ1-5; 7 nucleotides align to TRBD1. V lost 2 bases to trimming and J lost 0 bases; unmatched junction nucleotides: 5. CDR3 length: 16 residues. CDR1 is SGHRS, CDR2 YFSETQ, per germline. In DNA, the CDR3 is TGCGCCAGCAGCTTAGGGACAGATTTTAGCAATCAGCCCCAGCATTTT. This encodes CASSLGTDFSNQPQHF.

This chain uses TRBV27 with TRBJ2-1; 9 positions agree with TRBD1. This CDR3 spans 13 amino acids. V lost 2 bases and J lost 12; bases outside the gene matches: 5. The germline gives CDR1 MNHEY, CDR2 SMNVEV (reference sequence). CDR3 protein: CASSLEGQGGQFF. CDR3 in DNA: TGTGCCAGCAGTTTAGAGGGACAGGGTGGGCAGTTCTTC.

The chain is built from TRBV29-1 and TRBJ1-1; no firm D call. This CDR3 is 13 amino acids long. V was cut by 7 bases and J by 4 bases, with 16 bases left in between. Germline assignment: CDR1 SQVTM and CDR2 ANQGSEA. CDR3 residues: CSALHGRSTEAFF. The CDR3 DNA sequence: TGCAGCGCCCTCCATGGGAGGAGCACTGAAGCTTTCTTT.

J is TRBJ2-5 and V is TRBV6-1, with 8 bases identical to TRBD1. The CDR3 is made up of 15 amino acids. Germline CDR1 and CDR2: MNHNS and SASEGT. Trimming took 3 bases from V and 2 from J; bases not matched to a gene: 5. The CDR3 protein is CASSERDRGQETQYF. For the CDR3, the DNA is TGTGCCAGCAGTGAGCGAGACAGGGGACAAGAGACCCAGTACTTC.

This chain joins TRBV28 and TRBJ1-2; the match to TRBD1 covers 7 bases. J gave up 5 bases and V 5 bases, and 8 bases lay outside the gene matches. The CDR3 runs to 14 residues. From germline, CDR1 is MDHEN and CDR2 SYDVKM. CDR3 bases: TGTGCCAGCAGTCCCGGGACAGCCTATTATGGCTACACCTTC. Its protein product is CASSPGTAYYGYTF.

The V gene is TRBV28, the J gene TRBJ1-6; 8 bases are a match to TRBD1. Trimming removed 10 bases from V and 9 bases from J; junction bases left unmatched: 5. The CDR3 extends over 12 amino acids. Germline V lookup: CDR1 MDHEN, CDR2 SYDVKM. CDR3 DNA: TGTGCCATCGGACAGGGAGGTTCACCCCTCCACTTT. Translated: CAIGQGGSPLHF.

The rearrangement uses TRBV27 and TRBJ2-7; 9 bases line up with TRBD1. Looked up from germline, CDR1 is MNHEY and CDR2 is SMNVEV (reference sequence). The V and J ends lost 6 bases and 5 bases, in that order; junction bases with no gene match: 5. The CDR3 has 13 residues. The CDR3 region is CASSFGTGNEQYF. CDR3 nucleotide sequence: TGTGCCAGCAGCTTCGGGACAGGGAACGAGCAGTACTTC.

The rearrangement joins TRBV7-3 to TRBJ2-1; TRBD2 aligns across 8 bases. Trimming took 9 bases from V and 7 from J; bases not matched to a gene: 5. Germline CDR1 and CDR2: SGHTA and FQGTGA. This CDR3 region has 12 residues. The CDR3 DNA follows: TGTGCCAGTGGGGCGGGAGGTAATGAGCAGTTCTTC. Amino acids: CASGAGGNEQFF.